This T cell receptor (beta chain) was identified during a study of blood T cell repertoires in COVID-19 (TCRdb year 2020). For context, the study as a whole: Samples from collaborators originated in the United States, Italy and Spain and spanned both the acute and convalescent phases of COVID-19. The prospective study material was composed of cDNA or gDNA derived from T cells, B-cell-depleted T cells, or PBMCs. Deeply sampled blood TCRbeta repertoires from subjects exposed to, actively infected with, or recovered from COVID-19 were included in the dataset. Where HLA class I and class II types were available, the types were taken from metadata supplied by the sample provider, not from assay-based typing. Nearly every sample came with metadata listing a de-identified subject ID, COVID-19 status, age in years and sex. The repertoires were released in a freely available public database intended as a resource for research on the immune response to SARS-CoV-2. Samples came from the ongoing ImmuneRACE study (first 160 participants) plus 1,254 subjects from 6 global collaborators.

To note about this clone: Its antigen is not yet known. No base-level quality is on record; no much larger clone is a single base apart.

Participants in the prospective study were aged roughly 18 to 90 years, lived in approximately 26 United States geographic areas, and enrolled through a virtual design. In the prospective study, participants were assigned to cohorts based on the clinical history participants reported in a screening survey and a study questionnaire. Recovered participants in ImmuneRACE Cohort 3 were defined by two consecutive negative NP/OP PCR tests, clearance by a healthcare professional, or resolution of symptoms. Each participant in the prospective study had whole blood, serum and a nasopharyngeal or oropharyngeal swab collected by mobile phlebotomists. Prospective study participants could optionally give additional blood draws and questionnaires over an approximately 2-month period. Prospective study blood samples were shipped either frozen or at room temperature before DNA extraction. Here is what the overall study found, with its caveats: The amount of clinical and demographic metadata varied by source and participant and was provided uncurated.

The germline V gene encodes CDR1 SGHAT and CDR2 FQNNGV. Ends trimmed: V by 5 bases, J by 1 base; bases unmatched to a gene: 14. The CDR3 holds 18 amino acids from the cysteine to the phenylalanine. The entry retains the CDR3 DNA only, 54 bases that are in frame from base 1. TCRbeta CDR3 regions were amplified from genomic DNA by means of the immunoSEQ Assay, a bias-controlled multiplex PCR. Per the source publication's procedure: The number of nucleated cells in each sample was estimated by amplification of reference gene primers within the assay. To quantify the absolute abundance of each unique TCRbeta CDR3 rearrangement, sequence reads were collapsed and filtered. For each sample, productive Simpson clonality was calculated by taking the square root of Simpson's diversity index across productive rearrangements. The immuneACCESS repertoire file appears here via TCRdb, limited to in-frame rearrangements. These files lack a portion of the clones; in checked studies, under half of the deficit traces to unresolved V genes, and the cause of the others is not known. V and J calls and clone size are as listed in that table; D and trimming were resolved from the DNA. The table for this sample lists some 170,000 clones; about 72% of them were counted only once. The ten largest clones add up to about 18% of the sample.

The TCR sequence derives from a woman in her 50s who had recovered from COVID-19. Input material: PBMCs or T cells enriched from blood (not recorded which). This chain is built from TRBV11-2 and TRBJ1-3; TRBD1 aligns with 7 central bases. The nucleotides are TGTGCCAGCAGCGTGGGACAGACGGTACCTCCGTCTGGAAACACCATATATTTT. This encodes CASSVGQTVPPSGNTIYF. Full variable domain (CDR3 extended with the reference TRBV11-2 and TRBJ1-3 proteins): EAGVAQSPRYKIIEKRQSVAFWCNPISGHATLYWYQQILGQGPKLLIQFQNNGVVDDSQLPKDRFSAERLKGVDSTLKIQPAKLEDSAVYLCASSVGQTVPPSGNTIYFGEGSWLTVV.